This T cell receptor beta chain was identified during a study of blood T cell repertoires in COVID-19. The protocol was immunoSEQ multiplex PCR, while the TCRdb copy is restricted to in-frame clones and leaves out a portion. The sample carries about 160,000 clones, 89% recorded once. V shed 4 bases and J 7 bases; nucleotides not matched to a gene: 6. In germline, CDR1 is LNHDA, CDR2 SQIVND (reference sequence). This CDR3 region has 15 residues. The source of this sequence is a man aged 60 to 69 with acute or convalescent COVID-19. The sequenced material came from peripheral blood. This chain connects TRBV19 to TRBJ2-3; 12 bases fit TRBD2. The CDR3 DNA is TGTGCCAGTAGTAACCCTAGCGGGGGGGCTTATACGCAGTATTTT. Translating gives CASSNPSGGAYTQYF. Full variable domain (rest looked up from reference TRBV19 and TRBJ2-3): DGGITQSPKYLFRKEGQNVTLSCEQNLNHDAMYWYRQDPGQGLRLIYYSQIVNDFQKGDIAEGYSVSREKKESFPLTVTSAQKNPTAFYLCASSNPSGGAYTQYFGPGTRLTVL.